The 18 T cell receptor beta chains below come from one sample, sequenced in a study of T cell responses to AZD1222 COVID-19 vaccine. TCRdb's copy holds only in-frame clones and misses some; the assay was immunoSEQ multiplex PCR. The table shows tens of thousands of clones, with 80% to 90% occurring only once. The sequences come from peripheral blood, collected on day 0 of AZD1222 vaccination. The receptors derive from an adult in good health.

The rearrangement joins TRBV30 to TRBJ1-2; 9 bases match TRBD1. Germline V CDR1 and CDR2: GTSNPN, SVGIG (reference sequence). Trimming took 2 bases from V and 8 from J; bases not matched to a gene: 9. The CDR3 is 14 amino acids. In nucleotides, the CDR3 is TGTGCCTGGAGTCAGGGACAGGGAGCTGGAGGCTACACCTTC. Translating gives CAWSQGQGAGGYTF. The whole variable domain, remainder taken from reference TRBV30 and TRBJ1-2, is SQTIHQWPATLVQPVGSPLSLECTVEGTSNPNLYWYRQAAGRGLQLLFYSVGIGQISSEVPQNLSASRPQDRQFILSSKKLLLSDSGFYLCAWSQGQGAGGYTFGSGTRLTVV.

The chain links TRBV5-4 to TRBJ1-3; 7 nucleotides agree with TRBD1. V lost 4 bases and J lost 3; bases outside the gene matches: 16. Looked up from germline, CDR1 is SGHNT and CDR2 is YYREEE (reference sequence). The CDR3 contains 18 residues. The DNA of the CDR3 is TGTGCCAGCAGCCCTACGCAAGAAGGGGGCCTACGTGGAAACACCATATATTTT. Translated, it gives CASSPTQEGGLRGNTIYF.

This chain joins TRBV18 and TRBJ2-1; 9 bases map to TRBD1. The V gene end was trimmed by 3 bases and the J gene end by 1 base; junction bases not matched to a gene: 1. Germline-derived CDR1 and CDR2 are KGHSH and LQKENI. This CDR3 region has 15 residues. The CDR3 nucleotides are TGTGCCAGCTCACCGGGGACAGGGTCCTACAATGAGCAGTTCTTC. It specifies CASSPGTGSYNEQFF.

The chain has TRBV11-3 and TRBJ2-3; D remains ambiguous. The CDR3 is made up of 15 amino acids. The V end was cut by 3 bases, the J end by 5 bases, with 15 bases between. Germline assignment: CDR1 SGHNT and CDR2 YENEEA. CDR3: CASSLVGSDGDTQYF. The CDR3 nucleotides read TGTGCCAGCAGCTTGGTGGGATCAGATGGAGATACGCAGTATTTT. The variable domain in full, completed from reference TRBV11-3 and TRBJ2-3, reads EAGVVQSPRYKIIEKKQPVAFWCNPISGHNTLYWYLQNLGQGPELLIRYENEEAVDDSQLPKDRFSAERLKGVDSTLKIQPAELGDSAVYLCASSLVGSDGDTQYFGPGTRLTVL.

The chain links TRBV6-4 to TRBJ2-5; D remains ambiguous. V dropped 4 bases and J dropped 4 bases, with 10 bases sitting between them. The CDR3 is made up of 13 amino acids. The germline gives CDR1 MRHNA, CDR2 SNTAGT. The CDR3 DNA follows: TGTGCCAGCAGTGGAAACGTGGGAGAGACCCAGTACTTC. This codes for CASSGNVGETQYF.

This sequence joins TRBV14 and TRBJ1-2; D is unclear. Looked up from germline, CDR1 is SGHDN and CDR2 is FVKESK. The V end was cut by 3 bases, the J end by 6 bases, with 5 bases between. The CDR3 is made up of 11 amino acids. The CDR3 sequence: CASSHRDGYTF. DNA of the CDR3: TGTGCCAGCAGCCACCGGGATGGCTACACCTTC.

The J gene is TRBJ2-1, the V gene TRBV27; D gene uncertain. V dropped 2 bases and J dropped 0 bases, with 5 bases sitting between them. The germline V gene has CDR1 MNHEY and CDR2 SMNVEV (reference sequence). CDR3 size: 14 residues. In nucleotides, the CDR3 is TGTGCCAGCAGTTTAGTCCCCTCCTACAATGAGCAGTTCTTC. Protein product: CASSLVPSYNEQFF.

The chain uses TRBV3-1 (or the pseudogene TRBV3-2) and TRBJ1-6; weak D call: TRBD1 (6 bases). The germline V and J ends were trimmed by 4 bases and 13 bases, with 23 bases remaining between them. CDR3 length: 16 amino acids. Per the germline V gene, CDR1 is LGHDT and CDR2 is YNNKEL (reference sequence). DNA for the CDR3: TGTGCCAGCAGCCCTCTCAGGACAGTGCCGAATAAGCCCCTCCACTTT. Its translation is CASSPLRTVPNKPLHF.

The chain uses TRBV9 and TRBJ1-2; D may be TRBD1 (5 bases). Trimming pared 2 bases from V and 4 bases from J, leaving 12 bases between. The CDR3 spans 14 residues. Germline-derived CDR1 and CDR2 are SGDLS and YYNGEE. The CDR3 sequence is CASSVSEGPYGYTF. The CDR3 DNA reads as TGTGCCAGCAGCGTGTCGGAGGGGCCCTATGGCTACACCTTC.

This chain uses TRBV2 with TRBJ2-7, with 10 positions matching TRBD2. The CDR3 totals 13 residues. Germline loops: CDR1 SNHLY, CDR2 FYNNEI. The CDR3 sequence is CASKRGGTYEQYF. The CDR3 DNA reads TGTGCTTCCAAGCGGGGGGGGACATACGAGCAGTACTTC.

This sequence joins TRBV11-3 and TRBJ2-3; D not certain. V lost 3 bases to trimming and J lost 3 bases, with 1 base between them. The germline CDR1 and CDR2 sequences are SGHNT and YENEEA. This CDR3 region has 11 residues. The CDR3 sequence is CASSLTDTQYF. The CDR3 DNA reads TGTGCCAGCAGCTTGACAGATACGCAGTATTTT. Looking up the rest from reference TRBV11-3 and TRBJ2-3 gives the full variable domain: EAGVVQSPRYKIIEKKQPVAFWCNPISGHNTLYWYLQNLGQGPELLIRYENEEAVDDSQLPKDRFSAERLKGVDSTLKIQPAELGDSAVYLCASSLTDTQYFGPGTRLTVL.

The chain is built from TRBV7-9 and TRBJ1-5; 8 positions match TRBD1. Germline V gene lookup returns CDR1 SEHNR and CDR2 FQNEAQ (reference sequence). The CDR3 runs 14 residues. The V segment lost 5 bases and the J segment 7 bases; nucleotides outside the gene matches: 7. The CDR3 sequence is CASSGQGLGQPQHF. DNA of the CDR3: TGTGCCAGCAGCGGACAGGGTTTAGGGCAGCCCCAGCATTTT. Drawing the rest from reference TRBV7-9 and TRBJ1-5, the complete variable domain is DTGVSQNPRHKITKRGQNVTFRCDPISEHNRLYWYRQTLGQGPEFLTYFQNEAQLEKSRLLSDRFSAERPKGSFSTLEIQRTEQGDSAMYLCASSGQGLGQPQHFGDGTRLSIL.

This chain connects TRBV5-4 to TRBJ1-6; 10 nucleotides match TRBD1. Germline CDR1 is SGHNT and CDR2 is YYREEE (reference sequence). The CDR3 is 15 amino acids. V was pared by 1 base and J by 7 bases, with 2 bases of the junction left unmatched. The CDR3 reads CASSLRDRGNSPLHF. The CDR3 DNA reads as TGTGCCAGCAGCTTGAGGGACAGGGGCAATTCACCCCTCCACTTT.

This clone was seen a few times. The J gene is TRBJ2-7, the V gene TRBV29-1; 7 bases are a match to TRBD2. The ends lost 3 bases at V and 6 bases at J; junction bases unmatched: 14. CDR1 is SQVTM, CDR2 ANQGSEA, per germline. The CDR3 consists of 15 residues. This CDR3 is CSVDNPKGREGEQYF. The CDR3, as DNA: TGCAGCGTTGATAATCCCAAGGGCAGGGAGGGCGAGCAGTACTTC.

The chain recombines TRBV7-2 with TRBJ1-4; D is unclear. Per the germline V gene, CDR1 is SGHTA and CDR2 is FQGNSA. V was cut by 3 bases and J by 5 bases, with 7 bases left in between. This CDR3 comprises 13 residues. The CDR3 loop reads CASSFFRNEKLFF. In DNA form, the CDR3 reads TGTGCCAGCAGCTTTTTCAGGAATGAAAAACTGTTTTTT.

The chain joins TRBV7-8 to TRBJ1-2, with D unresolved. The CDR3 spans 14 residues. Germline V gives CDR1 SGHVS, CDR2 FQNEAQ. The ends were cut back, 3 bases at V and 10 bases at J, with 18 bases in the middle. CDR3 loop: CASSFLTKAPPYTF. In DNA form, the CDR3 reads TGTGCCAGCAGCTTTCTGACCAAAGCGCCACCCTACACCTTC. The complete variable domain, with remaining parts taken from reference TRBV7-8 and TRBJ1-2, reads GAGVSQSPRYKVAKRGQDVALRCDPISGHVSLFWYQQALGQGPEFLTYFQNEAQLDKSGLPSDRFFAERPEGSVSTLKIQRTQQEDSAVYLCASSFLTKAPPYTFGSGTRLTVV.

V is TRBV9 and J is TRBJ1-5; D gene ambiguous. This CDR3 is built from 14 residues. With 0 bases removed from V and 8 bases from J, the gap between germline ends came to 12 bases. Germline CDR1 is SGDLS and CDR2 is YYNGEE. The CDR3 nucleotides read TGTGCCAGCAGCGTAGATTCGGGTCTCAAGCCCCAGCATTTT. Translating gives CASSVDSGLKPQHF.

The chain uses TRBV6-1 and TRBJ1-1, with a weak D call TRBD1 (5 bases). Germline values: CDR1 MNHNS, CDR2 SASEGT. The CDR3 extends over 18 amino acids. The germline V and J ends were trimmed by 3 bases and 0 bases, with 20 bases remaining between them. CDR3 nucleotides: TGTGCCAGCAGTGATCTAATCGGGGCAGCTCTTATGAACACTGAAGCTTTCTTT. Amino acid sequence: CASSDLIGAALMNTEAFF.